Listed below are T cell receptor beta chains from one sample, sequenced in a study of cytomegalovirus exposure and HLA in healthy donors. This table comes from immunoSEQ multiplex PCR, and its TCRdb copy is limited to in-frame clones, with some not included. This specimen shows 90,000 to 130,000 clones; the ten leading clones hold approximately 3.7%. Sequenced input: PBMCs. Source of these receptors: a man aged 25-40 years in good health and CMV-seronegative. Both conserved end residues are part of each CDR3.

cdr3_length	v_call	cdr3_aa
14	TRBV5-1	CASSFTGGAYEQYF
17	TRBV11-2	CASSLGRGRVFGETQYF
14	TRBV7-9	CASSPQATNEKLFF
15	TRBV18	CASSRGQATNTEAFF
15	TRBV4-3	CASSQDRLTRYEQYF
15	TRBV11-2	CASRPGQGKQETQYF
14	TRBV5-4	CASSPERGHYGYTF
15	TRBV19	CASEPDRGWNYGYTF
16	TRBV11-2	CASRRSTGDSPYEQYF
14	TRBV9	CASSLGQLQETQYF